The clone carrying this TCR beta chain showed up many times. In germline, CDR1 is LGHNA, CDR2 YSLEER. The V end was cut by 1 base, the J end by 2 bases, with 8 bases between. This CDR3 is built from 14 residues. Each CDR3 protein is one row after TCRdb ran MiXCR on the 5' RACE reads. The table records more than 75,000 distinct CDR3 sequences, approximately 3.5% of them present only once. The data originate from a study of neurological immune-mediated disorders. V gene TRBV4-3 combines with J gene TRBJ2-5, with D unresolved. Source material: PBMCs. This receptor was taken from a woman in her forties or fifties with multiple sclerosis. The CDR3 sequence: CASSQGAIQETQYF. The CDR3 bases are TGCGCCAGCAGCCAAGGTGCTATACAAGAGACCCAGTACTTC.